The 27 T cell receptor beta chains below all came from one sample that was sequenced in a study of cytomegalovirus exposure and HLA in healthy donors (dated by TCRdb to 2016 to 2017). The library was built by means of the immunoSEQ multiplex PCR assay. For the multiplex PCR, a mixture combining 60 forward primers for TCR Vbeta segments and 13 reverse primers for TCR Jbeta segments was used. TCRdb took over this immuneACCESS table, retaining in-frame rearrangements with V and J assigned. Such tables are incomplete; in checked studies, under half of the missing clones stem from an unresolved V gene, and the remainder is unexplained. This sample is represented by about 97,000 clones; about four fifths of them were singletons. The ten largest make up around 3% of the sample. Sequences were obtained from PBMCs. These receptors were collected from a male donor in good health and CMV-seropositive.

This chain joins TRBV29-1 and TRBJ1-2, with D tentatively TRBD1 (5 bases). The CDR3 extends over 13 amino acids. Germline CDR1 reads SQVTM; CDR2 reads ANQGSEA. Between the trimmed V and J ends, which lost 4 bases and 3 bases, there was a span of 12 bases. The CDR3 nucleotides are TGCAGCGTTGGGGGGGGTTGGCACTATGGCTACACCTTC. Encoded protein: CSVGGGWHYGYTF.

This rearrangement joins TRBV11-2 to TRBJ1-2; the D is unclear. The CDR3 extends over 13 amino acids. The germline CDR1 and CDR2 sequences are SGHAT and FQNNGV. Deletions cut 5 bases from V and 7 bases from J, with 14 bases between. CDR3 in amino acids: CASSPPWPAGYTF. The CDR3 region has the DNA TGTGCCAGCAGCCCCCCCTGGCCTGCTGGCTACACCTTC.

The V gene is TRBV7-9, the J gene TRBJ1-6; D might be TRBD1 (5 bases). CDR1 is SEHNR, CDR2 FQNEAQ, per germline (reference sequence). V was pared by 0 bases and J by 12 bases, with 6 bases between. The length of the CDR3 is 12 residues. CDR3 sequence: CASSLARGPLHF. The CDR3, as DNA: TGTGCCAGCAGCTTAGCAAGGGGACCCCTCCACTTT.

This chain uses TRBV15 with TRBJ2-5, with 7 bases matching TRBD1. Germline V CDR1 and CDR2: LNHNV, YYDKDF (reference sequence). The ends lost 2 bases at V and 5 bases at J; junction bases unmatched: 11. This CDR3 has 16 amino acids. As DNA, the CDR3 is TGTGCCACCAGCAGAAATTCGCAGGGGGTCGGGGAGACCCAGTACTTC. Translated: CATSRNSQGVGETQYF.

V is TRBV9 and J is TRBJ2-7; D may be TRBD1 (5 bases). CDR1 is SGDLS and CDR2 is YYNGEE in the germline V gene. V lost 4 bases and J 1 base, leaving 15 bases between the germline ends. This CDR3 comprises 15 residues. The CDR3 spells CASSFAPTASYEQYF. As DNA, the CDR3 is TGTGCCAGCAGCTTCGCCCCGACAGCTTCCTACGAGCAGTACTTC. Full variable domain (remainder filled in from reference TRBV9 and TRBJ2-7): DSGVTQTPKHLITATGQRVTLRCSPRSGDLSVYWYQQSLDQGLQFLIQYYNGEERAKGNILERFSAQQFPDLHSELNLSSLELGDSALYFCASSFAPTASYEQYFGPGTRLTVT.

The chain couples TRBV2 to TRBJ2-3; 7 nucleotides match TRBD2. CDR1 SNHLY and CDR2 FYNNEI come from the germline V gene. With 1 base clipped from V and 5 bases from J, the junction kept 3 bases outside the gene matches. The CDR3 spans 14 residues. CDR3 nucleotides: TGTGCCAGCAGTGAAGTCCCGGGAGGAGATACGCAGTATTTT. Translating it yields CASSEVPGGDTQYF.

This chain connects TRBV29-1 to TRBJ2-1; the match to TRBD2 covers 14 bases. V lost 7 bases, J lost 11 bases, and 4 bases stayed unmatched. CDR3 length: 12 amino acids. Germline values: CDR1 SQVTM, CDR2 ANQGSEA. CDR3 region: CSDRTSGGKQFF. CDR3 in DNA: TGCAGCGACAGGACTAGCGGGGGGAAGCAGTTCTTC.

The gene calls are TRBV30 and TRBJ1-2; 8 nucleotides match TRBD1. Per germline, CDR1 GTSNPN and CDR2 SVGIG (reference sequence). CDR3 length: 13 amino acids. V shed 0 bases, J shed 6 bases, and the junction held 3 bases outside the gene matches. The CDR3, as DNA: TGTGCCTGGAGTGTCCAGGGGGCTCATGGCTACACCTTC. Its protein is CAWSVQGAHGYTF.

The rearrangement uses TRBV7-2 and TRBJ2-7, with 9 bases lining up with TRBD1. There are 14 residues in the CDR3. Trimming at V came to 8 bases and at J to 4 bases, leaving 9 bases not matched to a gene. Germline CDR1 and CDR2: SGHTA and FQGNSA. DNA of the CDR3: TGTGCCAGCCGCCTGACAGGGGGTTCATACGAGCAGTACTTC. As protein: CASRLTGGSYEQYF.

The table lists this clone with a count of one. This rearrangement joins TRBV5-1 to TRBJ1-2; tentatively, D is TRBD1 (5 bases). This CDR3 comprises 13 residues. V dropped 6 bases and J dropped 4 bases, with 13 bases sitting between them. CDR1 and CDR2 (germline): SGHRS, YFSETQ. CDR3 bases: TGCGCCAGCAATGATGGGGGGACCTATGGCTACACCTTC. Protein: CASNDGGTYGYTF.

V is TRBV25-1 and J is TRBJ1-6; TRBD1 might be the D (5 bases). CDR3 length: 15 amino acids. V gave up 5 bases and J gave up 1 base, with 9 bases separating them. Germline V lookup: CDR1 MGHDK, CDR2 SYGVNS. The CDR3 reads CASSKRGSYNSPLHF. CDR3 DNA: TGTGCCAGCAGTAAAAGGGGTTCCTATAATTCACCCCTCCACTTT.

The V call is TRBV7-9, the J call TRBJ1-2; D unclear. Germline assignment: CDR1 SEHNR and CDR2 FQNEAQ (reference sequence). Trimming removed 2 bases at V and 1 base at J, with 11 bases between. CDR3 size: 15 residues. CDR3 DNA: TGTGCCAGCAGCTTACTACAGCCCGTTAACTATGGCTACACCTTC. Its protein product is CASSLLQPVNYGYTF. The full variable domain, its missing parts supplied by reference TRBV7-9 and TRBJ1-2, is DTGVSQNPRHKITKRGQNVTFRCDPISEHNRLYWYRQTLGQGPEFLTYFQNEAQLEKSRLLSDRFSAERPKGSFSTLEIQRTEQGDSAMYLCASSLLQPVNYGYTFGSGTRLTVV.

The chain uses TRBV5-6 and TRBJ2-7; D perhaps matches TRBD2 (6 bases). The CDR3 consists of 14 residues. Germline V gene lookup returns CDR1 SGHDT and CDR2 YYEEEE. Trimming cost V 0 bases and J 2 bases, with 9 bases left between them. CDR3 region: CASSLGRVTYEQYF. The CDR3 nucleotides are TGTGCCAGCAGCTTGGGGAGGGTTACCTACGAGCAGTACTTC.

This clone appeared once. This chain joins TRBV5-1 and TRBJ1-4; D is ambiguous. CDR1 and CDR2 from the germline V gene are SGHRS and YFSETQ. The CDR3 has 17 residues. Trimming cost V 5 bases and J 0 bases, with 17 bases left between them. Here the CDR3 reads CASSSTPPETTNEKLFF. In nucleotides, the CDR3 is TGCGCCAGCAGTTCCACCCCGCCGGAGACAACTAATGAAAAACTGTTTTTT.

This chain uses TRBV9 with TRBJ1-1; D gene uncertain. V lost 0 bases, J lost 0 bases, and 9 bases lay in between. Germline V gene lookup returns CDR1 SGDLS and CDR2 YYNGEE. CDR3 length: 15 residues. The CDR3 loop reads CASSVASGMNTEAFF. The CDR3 nucleotides read TGTGCCAGCAGCGTAGCTTCGGGGATGAACACTGAAGCTTTCTTT.

The chain uses TRBV9 and TRBJ2-3; 13 bases are shared with TRBD2. This CDR3 contains 18 residues. Germline values: CDR1 SGDLS, CDR2 YYNGEE. V was pared by 0 bases and J by 1 base, with 5 bases of the junction left unmatched. The CDR3 DNA follows: TGTGCCAGCAGCGTAGAACTAGCGGGGGGGACCGGCACAGATACGCAGTATTTT. This encodes CASSVELAGGTGTDTQYF.

The V gene is TRBV5-4, the J gene TRBJ2-7; D perhaps matches TRBD1 (6 bases). The CDR3 consists of 13 residues. Trimming left V 2 bases short and J 5 bases short, with 11 bases between. Germline lookup yields CDR1 SGHNT and CDR2 YYREEE (reference sequence). CDR3 loop: CASSFNRDHEQYF. CDR3 in DNA: TGTGCCAGCAGCTTTAACAGGGACCACGAGCAGTACTTC.

The genes are TRBV6-5 and TRBJ1-5; D might be TRBD1 (6 bases). Between the trimmed V and J ends, which lost 8 bases and 4 bases, there was a span of 18 bases. CDR1 is MNHEY, CDR2 SVGAGI, per germline. The CDR3 covers 15 residues. CDR3 in DNA: TGTGCCAGCGCCCCTCGAACAGGGATAAATCAGCCCCAGCATTTT. Encoded protein: CASAPRTGINQPQHF.

The chain has TRBV29-1 and TRBJ2-7; 8 bases are a match to TRBD1. The CDR3 consists of 14 residues. Trimming removed 5 bases from V and 2 bases from J; junction bases left unmatched: 8. The germline gives CDR1 SQVTM, CDR2 ANQGSEA. CDR3 residues: CSVRFGTGPYEQYF. The CDR3 DNA follows: TGCAGCGTTCGGTTTGGGACAGGCCCCTACGAGCAGTACTTC.

CDR3 amino acids: CASSIGGSLVADTQYF. DNA of the CDR3: TGTGCCAGTAGTATAGGTGGCAGTCTTGTGGCAGATACGCAGTATTTT. The V gene is TRBV19, the J gene TRBJ2-3; no definite D call. Germline V gives CDR1 LNHDA, CDR2 SQIVND (reference sequence). This CDR3 region has 16 residues. V was trimmed by 1 base and J by 4 bases, leaving 15 bases between them.

The rearrangement links TRBV30 to TRBJ2-2, with a weak D call TRBD2 (6 bases). Deletions cut 7 bases from V and 4 bases from J, with 13 bases between. The CDR3 consists of 13 residues. The germline gives CDR1 GTSNPN, CDR2 SVGIG (reference sequence). The CDR3 region is CASGGVGTGELFF. The CDR3 bases are TGTGCCTCCGGCGGGGTGGGCACCGGGGAGCTGTTTTTT.

The V and J genes are TRBV2 and TRBJ2-2; no definite D call. The CDR3 runs to 13 residues. Germline lookup yields CDR1 SNHLY and CDR2 FYNNEI. The V end lost 6 bases, the J end lost 6 bases, and 11 bases lay between the germline ends. Here the CDR3 DNA reads TGTGCCAGCAGCGCCTTCGACTCCGGGGAGCTGTTTTTT. Translation: CASSAFDSGELFF.

A few counts support this clone. The chain links TRBV6-5 to TRBJ1-4; no definite D call. Germline V gives CDR1 MNHEY, CDR2 SVGAGI. V was pared by 5 bases and J by 0 bases, with 7 bases between. This CDR3 has 14 residues. In DNA form, the CDR3 reads TGTGCCAGCAGTATTAGTGCAACTAATGAAAAACTGTTTTTT. Protein sequence: CASSISATNEKLFF.

The CDR3 DNA reads as TGTGCCAGCAGCTCCTCCTCCGGCAGGGGATTCTATGGCTACACCTTC. Translation gives CASSSSSGRGFYGYTF. The chain employs TRBV7-9 and TRBJ1-2; tentative D call: TRBD1 (6 bases). CDR1 and CDR2 (germline): SEHNR, FQNEAQ (reference sequence). The CDR3 spans 16 residues. Trimming took off 4 bases at V and 4 bases at J, with 19 bases between the two ends. The whole variable domain, remainder taken from reference TRBV7-9 and TRBJ1-2, is DTGVSQNPRHKITKRGQNVTFRCDPISEHNRLYWYRQTLGQGPEFLTYFQNEAQLEKSRLLSDRFSAERPKGSFSTLEIQRTEQGDSAMYLCASSSSSGRGFYGYTFGSGTRLTVV.

This chain uses TRBV5-4 with TRBJ2-7; 8 bases agree with TRBD1. The germline gives CDR1 SGHNT, CDR2 YYREEE (reference sequence). Trimming removed 0 bases from V and 5 bases from J; junction bases left unmatched: 4. The CDR3 consists of 14 residues. The CDR3 region has the DNA TGTGCCAGCAGCTTGGACCAGGGGGCCAACGAGCAGTACTTC. This codes for CASSLDQGANEQYF.

The rearrangement joins TRBV19 to TRBJ2-3; D is possibly TRBD2 (5 bases). The CDR3 runs 14 residues. From germline, CDR1 is LNHDA and CDR2 SQIVND (reference sequence). The V and J ends lost 3 bases and 5 bases respectively, with 12 bases between them. For the CDR3, the DNA is TGTGCCAGTAGTATCCGGGCAGGAGGAGATACGCAGTATTTT. Its protein is CASSIRAGGDTQYF.

This clone is a singleton in its sample. V is TRBV6-4 and J is TRBJ1-5; 9 bases are a match to TRBD1. Trimming cost V 2 bases and J 6 bases; bases outside gene matches: 17. The CDR3 extends over 19 amino acids. CDR1 MRHNA and CDR2 SNTAGT come from the germline V gene. CDR3 DNA sequence: TGTGCCAGCAGTGACCCGTCCCGGGACAGGGACGGGGGGTGTCAGCCCCAGCATTTT. Protein product: CASSDPSRDRDGGCQPQHF.